The 32 T cell receptor beta chains below come from one sample, sequenced in a study of response to subunit inactivated influenza vaccine. TCRdb called the RT-PCR reads again in MiXCR, with one record for every CDR3 protein. The sample consists of 500,000 to 550,000 distinct CDR3 sequences, around 21% of them appearing once. Separately, the same data were catalogued under a study of T cells expressing NK-cell markers. That report notes: TCR beta cDNA was made by 5'RACE template switching with UMIs.

Sequencing was performed on CD4+ T cells sorted from PBMCs, taken roughly 12 days after vaccination. Every receptor here comes from a man aged 45-65 years who received an inactivated influenza vaccine.

This clonotype was seen only a few times. The gene calls are TRBV4-3 and TRBJ1-1; tentatively, D is TRBD1 (5 bases). V lost 1 base and J 6 bases, leaving 12 bases between the germline ends. This CDR3 comprises 14 residues. Per germline, CDR1 LGHNA and CDR2 YSLEER. CDR3 sequence (DNA): TGCGCCAGCAGCCAAGGGGCCGGGGACCCTGAAGCTTTCTTT. Protein: CASSQGAGDPEAFF.

This clonotype has more than one count but fewer than ten. The chain uses TRBV20-1 and TRBJ1-1; D gene ambiguous. The germline V and J ends were trimmed by 3 bases and 6 bases, with 11 bases remaining between them. Per germline, CDR1 DFQATT and CDR2 SNEGSKA (reference sequence). The CDR3 totals 12 residues. This CDR3 reads CSARQSSAEAFF. The CDR3 nucleotides are TGCAGTGCTAGGCAGTCATCGGCTGAAGCTTTCTTT.

This clonotype showed up just a few times. This chain links TRBV12-3 or TRBV12-4 with TRBJ2-7; D is possibly TRBD2 (6 bases). CDR3 length equals 14 residues. The V gene lost 4 bases and the J gene lost 7 bases, with 17 bases spanning the gap. CDR3 protein: CASSYTGLLMEQYF. Here the CDR3 DNA reads TGTGCCAGCAGTTACACGGGACTCCTCATGGAGCAGTACTTC.

There are a few counts of this clonotype. The chain recombines TRBV12-3 or TRBV12-4 with TRBJ2-1, with TRBD1 as a possible D gene (5 bases). V lost 8 bases, J lost 8 bases, and 22 bases lay in between. CDR3 length: 15 amino acids. The CDR3 loop reads CASLPSPGLVDEQFF. DNA for the CDR3: TGTGCCAGCTTACCATCGCCAGGGTTAGTAGATGAGCAGTTCTTC.

The gene calls are TRBV10-3 and TRBJ1-2; D gene ambiguous. Germline V lookup: CDR1 ENHRY, CDR2 SYGVKD. The CDR3 has 12 amino acids. The ends were cut back, 4 bases at V and 0 bases at J, with 3 bases in the middle. CDR3 in DNA: TGTGCCATCAGTGCGGCTAACTATGGCTACACCTTC. As protein: CAISAANYGYTF.

This clonotype was observed a few times. The chain uses TRBV7-9 and TRBJ2-5; 8 positions agree with TRBD1. J lost 5 bases, V lost 5 bases, and 13 bases had no gene match. CDR3 size: 16 residues. Germline V lookup: CDR1 SEHNR, CDR2 FQNEAQ (reference sequence). This CDR3 is CASSSTGTGFRETQYF. CDR3 in DNA: TGTGCCAGCAGCAGTACCGGGACAGGCTTTCGGGAGACCCAGTACTTC.

The CDR3 spells CASSLGSLEREISYNEQFF. CDR3 nucleotides: TGTGCCAGCAGCTTAGGGTCTTTGGAGCGAGAGATCTCCTACAATGAGCAGTTCTTC. The chain is built from TRBV11-1 and TRBJ2-1; D is ambiguous. The CDR3 runs to 19 residues. V lost 1 base and J lost 0, with 19 bases in between. Germline-derived CDR1 and CDR2 are SGHAT and FQDESV (reference sequence).

This chain joins TRBV19 and TRBJ2-1, with 15 bases that match TRBD2. The CDR3 sequence is 18 residues long. Germline V gives CDR1 LNHDA, CDR2 SQIVND (reference sequence). V shed 4 bases and J 4 bases; nucleotides not matched to a gene: 8. The CDR3 nucleotides are TGTGCCAGTAGTAGAGGACTAGCGGGAGGGACGAAATACAATGAGCAGTTCTTC. It yields the protein CASSRGLAGGTKYNEQFF. The full variable domain, completed using reference TRBV19 and TRBJ2-1, is DGGITQSPKYLFRKEGQNVTLSCEQNLNHDAMYWYRQDPGQGLRLIYYSQIVNDFQKGDIAEGYSVSREKKESFPLTVTSAQKNPTAFYLCASSRGLAGGTKYNEQFFGPGTRLTVL.

The chain couples TRBV6-1 to TRBJ2-2, with D unresolved. V was trimmed by 3 bases and J by 5 bases, leaving 7 bases between them. Germline-derived CDR1 and CDR2 are MNHNS and SASEGT. The CDR3 has 13 amino acids. CDR3 region: CASSELGTGELFF. The CDR3 DNA reads TGTGCCAGCAGTGAGTTGGGGACCGGGGAGCTGTTTTTT.

V usage is TRBV5-1 and J usage is TRBJ2-1; 14 nucleotides align to TRBD2. CDR3 size: 16 residues. V lost 1 base, J lost 6 bases, and 3 bases stayed unmatched. Germline lookup yields CDR1 SGHRS and CDR2 YFSETQ. CDR3 sequence (DNA): TGCGCCAGCAGCTTGCGGACTAGCGGGGGGTCCAATGAGCAGTTCTTC. This sequence encodes CASSLRTSGGSNEQFF.

In the case of this clonotype: At one of its ends the junction is not consistent with the germline gene, which may arise from a read error. This chain connects TRBV15 to TRBJ1-1; D ambiguous. Germline V gene data show CDR1 as LNHNV and CDR2 as YYDKDF (reference sequence). The CDR3 sequence is 9 residues long. CDR3 sequence: CATSGTEEF. In nucleotides, the CDR3 is TGTGCCACCAGCGGAACAGAGGAATTT. The full variable domain, completed using reference TRBV15 and TRBJ1-1, is DAMVIQNPRYQVTQFGKPVTLSCSQTLNHNVMYWYQQKSSQAPKLLFHYYDKDFNNEADTPDNFQSRRPNTSFCFLDIRSPGLGDTAMYLCATSGTEEFGQGTRLTVV.

The chain is built from TRBV7-2 and TRBJ2-5, with 7 bases that match TRBD2. This CDR3 has 15 residues. Per germline, CDR1 SGHTA and CDR2 FQGNSA. J lost 3 bases, V lost 3 bases, and 7 bases had no gene match. CDR3 amino acids: CASSFHWEGKETQYF. In nucleotides, the CDR3 is TGTGCCAGCAGCTTTCACTGGGAGGGTAAAGAGACCCAGTACTTC.

The V gene is TRBV11-2, the J gene TRBJ2-3; 13 nucleotides agree with TRBD2. Germline trimming cut 4 bases from V and 4 bases from J; bases unmatched to any gene: 5. This CDR3 has 16 residues. Germline CDR1 reads SGHAT; CDR2 reads FQNNGV. The CDR3 loop reads CASSSKTSGRPDTQYF. The CDR3 DNA is TGTGCCAGCAGCTCGAAGACTAGCGGGAGGCCAGATACGCAGTATTTT.

This chain links TRBV5-5 with TRBJ2-1; 8 bases are a match to TRBD2. The CDR3 has 18 amino acids. Germline V CDR1 and CDR2: SGHKS, YYEKEE (reference sequence). V lost 2 bases to trimming and J lost 9 bases; unmatched junction nucleotides: 19. CDR3 loop: CASSLIGGAGVSFTEQFF. The CDR3 region has the DNA TGTGCCAGCAGCTTAATCGGGGGAGCGGGAGTTTCGTTCACTGAGCAGTTCTTC.

The chain links TRBV3-1 to TRBJ2-1, with TRBD2 matching over 8 bases. The length of the CDR3 is 13 residues. V lost 0 bases, J lost 12 bases, and 4 bases stayed unmatched. Germline CDR1 reads LGHDT; CDR2 reads YNNKEL (reference sequence). This chain's CDR3 is CASSQDLRGGQFF. CDR3 sequence (DNA): TGTGCCAGCAGCCAAGACCTTCGGGGGGGGCAGTTCTTC.

This clonotype has more than one count but fewer than ten. The rearrangement links TRBV10-3 to TRBJ2-1; 14 bases are a match to TRBD2. V lost 11 bases and J lost 7; bases outside the gene matches: 7. Germline-derived CDR1 and CDR2 are ENHRY and SYGVKD. This CDR3 is built from 14 residues. The chain's CDR3 is CAATSGGVLNEQFF. CDR3 nucleotides: TGTGCCGCGACTAGCGGGGGGGTGTTAAATGAGCAGTTCTTC.

This clonotype was seen a few times. The CDR3 coding sequence is TGTGCCAGCAGCCAAGTAACACAAGGGGACGAGCAGTACTTC. It translates to CASSQVTQGDEQYF. The rearrangement uses TRBV3-1 and TRBJ2-7; maybe TRBD1 (5 bases). The CDR3 covers 14 residues. Germline V gene sequence: CDR1 LGHDT, CDR2 YNNKEL (reference sequence). Trimming cost V 1 base and J 5 bases, with 12 bases left between them.

The chain uses TRBV6-5 and TRBJ1-4, with D uncertain. Germline CDR1 is MNHEY and CDR2 is SVGAGI. The CDR3 is 15 residues long. Trimming removed 0 bases at V and 0 bases at J, with 5 bases between. Here the CDR3 DNA reads TGTGCCAGCAGTTACTCGGGCGCAACTAATGAAAAACTGTTTTTT. Amino acid sequence: CASSYSGATNEKLFF.

This chain connects TRBV18 to TRBJ1-2, with a tentative D call TRBD1 (6 bases). Germline V gene lookup returns CDR1 KGHSH and CDR2 LQKENI. Trimming left V 2 bases short and J 8 bases short, with 12 bases between. There are 13 residues in the CDR3. The CDR3 DNA is TGTGCCAGCTCACCAGACAGGAGAAACGGCTACACCTTC. The encoded protein is CASSPDRRNGYTF.

This clonotype was seen repeatedly, ten times or more. The chain has TRBV20-1 and TRBJ2-5; D is possibly TRBD1 (5 bases). The CDR3 spans 12 residues. V was trimmed by 1 base and J by 3 bases, leaving 6 bases between them. CDR1 is DFQATT, CDR2 SNEGSKA, per germline (reference sequence). The chain's CDR3 is CSARGREETQYF. CDR3 sequence (DNA): TGCAGTGCTAGAGGCAGGGAAGAGACCCAGTACTTC.

This clonotype has more than one count but fewer than ten. V is TRBV20-1 and J is TRBJ2-1, with 10 bases matching TRBD1. Germline lookup yields CDR1 DFQATT and CDR2 SNEGSKA (reference sequence). The CDR3 loop spans 14 amino acids. V was clipped by 6 bases and J by 3 bases; unmatched bases: 5. The DNA for the CDR3 is TGCAGTGCCCGACAGGGGGCAATCTACAATGAGCAGTTCTTC. This gives the protein CSARQGAIYNEQFF.

There are a few counts of this clonotype. This chain joins TRBV7-8 and TRBJ1-5; the D gene is possibly TRBD1 (6 bases). The germline V gene encodes CDR1 SGHVS and CDR2 FQNEAQ. This CDR3 is built from 15 residues. V was trimmed by 5 bases and J by 3 bases, leaving 14 bases between them. The CDR3 sequence: CASSPRDRNNQPQHF. CDR3 nucleotides: TGTGCCAGCAGCCCAAGAGACAGGAACAATCAGCCCCAGCATTTT.

This clonotype was observed a handful of times. V is TRBV11-2 and J is TRBJ2-7; 9 bases agree with TRBD2. The CDR3 sequence is 19 residues long. J gave up 3 bases and V 4 bases, and 19 bases lay outside the gene matches. Germline V gives CDR1 SGHAT, CDR2 FQNNGV. The CDR3 nucleotides are TGTGCCAGCAGCTCTACCCCAACCAGCGGGGGGCCTGGGTACTACGAGCAGTACTTC. Translated: CASSSTPTSGGPGYYEQYF.

This clonotype was detected only a few times. J is TRBJ1-3 and V is TRBV5-1, with D possibly TRBD1 on 6 matching bases. From germline, CDR1 is SGHRS and CDR2 YFSETQ. CDR3 length: 15 amino acids. V lost 1 base, J lost 2 bases, and 10 bases lay in between. CDR3 sequence: CASSLSGAAGNTIYF. CDR3 coding DNA: TGCGCCAGCAGCTTGTCAGGGGCGGCTGGAAACACCATATATTTT.

This clonotype appeared a few times. The chain joins TRBV29-1 to TRBJ2-3; TRBD1 might be the D (5 bases). The CDR3 length is 14 residues. V was pared by 7 bases and J by 1 base, with 15 bases between. The V gene's germline CDR1 is SQVTM and CDR2 ANQGSEA. The CDR3 reads CSAFRVPRTDTQYF. The CDR3 nucleotides are TGCAGCGCATTCAGGGTTCCCCGCACAGATACGCAGTATTTT.

Worth noting for this clonotype: A much larger clone sits a single nucleotide away, making a read error possible. The genes are TRBV7-8 and TRBJ1-6, with no clear D. The germline gives CDR1 SGHVS, CDR2 FQNEAQ. The CDR3 consists of 13 residues. The CDR3 DNA reads as TGTGCCATCAGCTTAGTCTCCAACTCACCCCTCCACTTT. Translation gives CAISLVSNSPLHF.

The table lists this clonotype with a few counts. The chain recombines TRBV6-2 or TRBV6-3 with TRBJ2-7; 8 bases line up with TRBD2. V lost 2 bases, J lost 6 bases, and 6 bases stayed unmatched. CDR1 and CDR2 (germline): MNHEY, SVGEGT. CDR3 length: 14 residues. CDR3 protein: CASSYAGRVGEQYF. Written as DNA, the CDR3 is TGTGCCAGCAGTTACGCCGGGAGGGTTGGCGAGCAGTACTTC.

This rearrangement joins TRBV6-6 to TRBJ1-6; D remains ambiguous. Trimming stripped 6 bases from V and 7 bases from J, with 10 bases between. Germline V gives CDR1 MNHNY, CDR2 SVGAGI (reference sequence). CDR3 size: 13 residues. The CDR3 spells CASRGGLNSPLHF. CDR3 DNA: TGTGCCAGCAGGGGTGGTTTGAATTCACCCCTCCACTTT.

This chain uses TRBV5-1 with TRBJ2-1; 9 bases are a match to TRBD1. Germline V CDR1 and CDR2: SGHRS, YFSETQ. After removal of 3 bases from V and 4 bases from J, the junction contained 5 bases not matched to a gene. The CDR3 has 15 residues. This CDR3 reads CASSWTGDVYNEQFF. The DNA of the CDR3 is TGCGCCAGCAGCTGGACAGGGGATGTTTACAATGAGCAGTTCTTC.

The genes are TRBV5-1 and TRBJ1-1; weak D call: TRBD1 (6 bases). Germline values: CDR1 SGHRS, CDR2 YFSETQ. This CDR3 comprises 13 residues. V was shortened by 4 bases and J by 3 bases, with 10 bases between the two germline ends. CDR3 loop: CASSVQGYTEAFF. For the CDR3, the DNA is TGCGCCAGCAGCGTACAGGGTTACACTGAAGCTTTCTTT.

This clonotype occurred a few times. The V call is TRBV6-1, the J call TRBJ1-3, with no clear D. The CDR3 runs 14 residues. Trimming left V 8 bases short and J 0 bases short, with 11 bases between. Germline CDR1 and CDR2: MNHNS and SASEGT. CDR3 in amino acids: CASSKRSSGNTIYF. The CDR3 nucleotides read TGTGCCAGCTCCAAGAGGAGCTCTGGAAACACCATATATTTT.

Ten or more counts support this clonotype. The gene calls are TRBV27 and TRBJ2-5, with TRBD2 as a possible D gene (6 bases). The CDR3 runs 14 residues. Trimming stripped 5 bases from V and 5 bases from J, with 15 bases between. CDR1 is MNHEY and CDR2 is SMNVEV in the germline V gene (reference sequence). The CDR3 DNA reads TGTGCCAGCAGTATGACTAGGCTTGGGGAGACCCAGTACTTC. This codes for CASSMTRLGETQYF.